These T cell receptor beta chains were read from a single sample in a study of shared clonotypes between healthy human individuals. Libraries were prepared by immunoSEQ multiplex PCR; TCRdb keeps only in-frame clonotypes and omits some of them. The sample includes fewer than 1.6 million clones, roughly 98.5% of them seen just once. Sample: naive CD4+ T cells sorted from blood. These TCRs come from a man aged 30 to 45 in good health. CDR3s include the opening cysteine and the closing phenylalanine or tryptophan. Fields, in order: clone size, J gene, D gene, CDR3 length, V gene, CDR3 DNA, CDR3 protein. A D gene is named only where the DNA matches it firmly. Clone size is not always given. Where it is, it says once, few, many or a class for expanded clones.

-	TRBJ2-3	-	13	TRBV7-6	TGTGCCAGCAGCTTCGGGAGTACAGATACGCAGTATTTT	CASSFGSTDTQYF
-	TRBJ2-7	-	14	TRBV19	TGTGCCAGTAGTAGGGCAGCCAGCTCCTACGAGCAGTACTTC	CASSRAASSYEQYF
-	TRBJ2-7	-	17	TRBV27	TGTGCCAGCAGTCCCCTCCCGTCGGACCCCTCTCGTCACGAGCAGTACTTC	CASSPLPSDPSRHEQYF
-	TRBJ1-1	-	16	TRBV5-6	TGTGCCAGCAGCTGGGGCCTCGTTGGGGGGAACACTGAAGCTTTCTTT	CASSWGLVGGNTEAFF
-	TRBJ2-7	-	17	TRBV27	TGTGCCAGCAGTGCCAGATCTTTCAGGGATAGCTCCTACGAGCAGTACTTC	CASSARSFRDSSYEQYF
-	TRBJ2-2	-	15	TRBV7-2	TGTGCCAGCAGGGCTCGGTTGGGGGGCCCCGGGGAGCTGTTTTTT	CASRARLGGPGELFF
-	TRBJ2-1	-	16	TRBV29-1	TGCAGCGTTGAAGATCGGAGGGGCAGCTCCTACAATGAGCAGTTCTTC	CSVEDRRGSSYNEQFF
-	TRBJ2-1	-	15	TRBV5-1	TGCGCCAGCAGCTTGGCCTCAGGCAGACTCAATGAGCAGTTCTTC	CASSLASGRLNEQFF
-	TRBJ2-1	-	15	TRBV11-2	TGTGCCAGCAGCGTGACTGATTACTCCTACAATGAGCAGTTCTTC	CASSVTDYSYNEQFF
-	TRBJ2-7	TRBD1	18	TRBV5-1	TGCGCCAGCAGCTACCGGGACAGGGAGAAGAGGTCCTCCTACGAGCAGTACTTC	CASSYRDREKRSSYEQYF
-	TRBJ2-2	TRBD1	15	TRBV7-9	TGTGCCAGCAGCTTATTGACAGGGGGCTCCGGGGAGCTGTTTTTT	CASSLLTGGSGELFF
once	TRBJ2-2	TRBD2	17	TRBV7-6	TGTGCCAGCAGCTCCCTAGCGGGGAGGGGGAACACCGGGGAGCTGTTTTTT	CASSSLAGRGNTGELFF
-	TRBJ2-7	TRBD2	16	TRBV5-1	TGCGCCAGCAGCTTGGGCTTAGCGGGAAACGCCTACGAGCAGTACTTC	CASSLGLAGNAYEQYF
-	TRBJ2-1	-	15	TRBV28	TGTGCCAGCAGTTTATACTCCAGCTCCTACAATGAGCAGTTCTTC	CASSLYSSSYNEQFF
-	TRBJ2-5	-	14	TRBV2	TGTGCCAGCAGTGAATCGAATAATCGGAGGACCCAGTACTTC	CASSESNNRRTQYF
-	TRBJ2-1	TRBD2	17	TRBV10-3	TGTGCCATCAGTGGGGGACTAGCGGGAGGTCGGTACAATGAGCAGTTCTTC	CAISGGLAGGRYNEQFF
-	TRBJ2-3	-	11	TRBV10-3	TGTGCCATCAGTGAAGCAGATACGCAGTATTTT	CAISEADTQYF
once	TRBJ1-4	-	15	TRBV5-1	TGCGCCAGCAGGGGGACGGGCTCAACTAATGAAAAACTGTTTTTT	CASRGTGSTNEKLFF
once	TRBJ2-5	-	13	TRBV29-1	TGCAGCGTTCCTACGACAGTCGTACAGACCCAGTACTTC	CSVPTTVVQTQYF
-	TRBJ1-1	-	13	TRBV6-5	TGTGCCAGTCGCGGGGGACTGAACACTGAAGCTTTCTTT	CASRGGLNTEAFF
-	TRBJ1-5	TRBD1	13	TRBV18	TGTGCCAGCTCACCGGACAGGGCTCAGCCCCAGCATTTT	CASSPDRAQPQHF
-	TRBJ2-5	TRBD1	14	TRBV28	TGTGCCAGCAGCATTACAGGGGGCCAAGAGACCCAGTACTTC	CASSITGGQETQYF
-	TRBJ2-2	TRBD2	19	TRBV15	TGTGCCACCAGCAGAGATTTGGTGGACCCTAGCGGGAAGCCCGGGGAGCTGTTTTTT	CATSRDLVDPSGKPGELFF
once	TRBJ1-3	TRBD1	16	TRBV5-5	TGTGCCAGCAGCACCTCGACAGGGCTCCGTGGAAACACCATATATTTT	CASSTSTGLRGNTIYF
-	TRBJ1-2	-	15	TRBV28	TGTGCCAGCAGTTTCCCAGCCCCTGGGTACTATGGCTACACCTTC	CASSFPAPGYYGYTF
-	TRBJ2-5	TRBD2	14	TRBV6-5	TGTGCCAGCAGCCGGCCTGGGGGAGGGTGGGCCCAGTACTTC	CASSRPGGGWAQYF